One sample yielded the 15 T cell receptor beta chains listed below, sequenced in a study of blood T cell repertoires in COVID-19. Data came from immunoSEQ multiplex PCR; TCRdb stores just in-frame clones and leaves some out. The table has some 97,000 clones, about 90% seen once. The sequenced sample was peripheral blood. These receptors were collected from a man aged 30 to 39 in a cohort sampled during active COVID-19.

CDR3 in amino acids: CASKHRTSGDTDTQYF. CDR3 coding DNA: TGTGCCAGCAAACATAGGACTAGCGGGGACACAGATACGCAGTATTTT. The gene calls are TRBV27 and TRBJ2-3, with 12 bases fitting TRBD2. This CDR3 comprises 16 residues. J gave up 2 bases and V 7 bases, and 7 bases lay outside the gene matches. Germline V gene lookup returns CDR1 MNHEY and CDR2 SMNVEV (reference sequence).

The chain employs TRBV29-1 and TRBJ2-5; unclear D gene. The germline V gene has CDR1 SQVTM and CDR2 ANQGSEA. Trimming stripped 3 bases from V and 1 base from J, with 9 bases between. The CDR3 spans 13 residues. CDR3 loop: CSVDRLSQETQYF. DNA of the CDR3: TGCAGCGTTGACAGGTTGAGCCAAGAGACCCAGTACTTC.

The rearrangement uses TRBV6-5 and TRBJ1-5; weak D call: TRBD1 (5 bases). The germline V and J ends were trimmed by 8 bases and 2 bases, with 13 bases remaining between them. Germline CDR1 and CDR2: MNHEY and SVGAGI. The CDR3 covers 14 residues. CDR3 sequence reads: CASGRGEGNQPQHF. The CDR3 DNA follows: TGTGCCAGCGGGCGGGGCGAGGGCAATCAGCCCCAGCATTTT.

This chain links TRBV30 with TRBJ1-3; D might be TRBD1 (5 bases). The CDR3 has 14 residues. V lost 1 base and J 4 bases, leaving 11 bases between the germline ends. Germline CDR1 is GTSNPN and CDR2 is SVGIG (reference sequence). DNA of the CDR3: TGTGCCTGGAGTGACGGGGCGGGAGGAAACACCATATATTTT. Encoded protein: CAWSDGAGGNTIYF.

The CDR3 region has the DNA TGTGCTAGTGGTTTGGCCCAACCGGCAACTAATGAAAAACTGTTTTTT. Its protein is CASGLAQPATNEKLFF. The rearrangement links TRBV12-5 to TRBJ1-4; D is unresolved. Trimming cost V 1 base and J 0 bases, with 9 bases left between them. The CDR3 totals 16 residues. The V gene's germline CDR1 is LGHNT and CDR2 FRNRAP.

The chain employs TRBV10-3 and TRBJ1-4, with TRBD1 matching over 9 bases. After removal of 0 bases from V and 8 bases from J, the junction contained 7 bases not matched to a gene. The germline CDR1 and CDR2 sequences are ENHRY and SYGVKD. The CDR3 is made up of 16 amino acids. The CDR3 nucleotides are TGTGCCATCAGTGAGTCCTCATCCGGGACAGGGGAAAAACTGTTTTTT. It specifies CAISESSSGTGEKLFF.

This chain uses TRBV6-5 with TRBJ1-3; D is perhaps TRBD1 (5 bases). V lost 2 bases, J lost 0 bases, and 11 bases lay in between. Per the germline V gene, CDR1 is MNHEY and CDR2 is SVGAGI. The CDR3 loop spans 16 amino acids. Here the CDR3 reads CASSYTDRISGNTIYF. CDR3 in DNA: TGTGCCAGCAGTTACACAGACAGAATCTCTGGAAACACCATATATTTT.

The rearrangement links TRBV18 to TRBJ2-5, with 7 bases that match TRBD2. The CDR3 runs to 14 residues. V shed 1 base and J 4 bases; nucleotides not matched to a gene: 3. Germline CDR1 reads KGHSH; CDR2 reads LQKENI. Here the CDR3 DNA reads TGTGCCAGCTCACCACGGACGGGGGGAGAGACCCAGTACTTC. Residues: CASSPRTGGETQYF.

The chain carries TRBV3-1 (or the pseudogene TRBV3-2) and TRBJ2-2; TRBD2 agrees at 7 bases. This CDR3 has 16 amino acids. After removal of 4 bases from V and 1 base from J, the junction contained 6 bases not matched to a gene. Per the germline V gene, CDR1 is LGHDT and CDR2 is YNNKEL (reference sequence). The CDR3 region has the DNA TGTGCCAGCAGCCCGGGTACTAGCGAGAACACCGGGGAGCTGTTTTTT. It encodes CASSPGTSENTGELFF.

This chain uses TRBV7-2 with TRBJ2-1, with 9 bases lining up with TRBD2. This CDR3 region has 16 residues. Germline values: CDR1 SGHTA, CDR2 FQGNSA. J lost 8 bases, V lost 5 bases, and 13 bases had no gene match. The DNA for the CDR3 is TGTGCCAGCAGCAGGCAAGCGGGGGGAGGTGGCGATGAGCAGTTCTTC. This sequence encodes CASSRQAGGGGDEQFF. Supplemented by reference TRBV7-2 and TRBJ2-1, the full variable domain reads GAGVSQSPSNKVTEKGKDVELRCDPISGHTALYWYRQSLGQGLEFLIYFQGNSAPDKSGLPSDRFSAERTGGSVSTLTIQRTQQEDSAVYLCASSRQAGGGGDEQFFGPGTRLTVL.

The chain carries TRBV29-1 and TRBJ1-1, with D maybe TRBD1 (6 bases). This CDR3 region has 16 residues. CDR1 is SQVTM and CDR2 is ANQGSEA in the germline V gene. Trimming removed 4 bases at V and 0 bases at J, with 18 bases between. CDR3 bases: TGCAGCGTTGCTGCCAGGGGCGCCTCCTTGAACACTGAAGCTTTCTTT. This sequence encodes CSVAARGASLNTEAFF.

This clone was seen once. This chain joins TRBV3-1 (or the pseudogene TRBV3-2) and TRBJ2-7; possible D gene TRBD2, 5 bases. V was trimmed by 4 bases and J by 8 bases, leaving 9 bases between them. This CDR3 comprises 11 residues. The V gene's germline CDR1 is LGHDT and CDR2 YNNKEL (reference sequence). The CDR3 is CASSRYGKQYF. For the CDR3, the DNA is TGTGCCAGCAGCCGATACGGGAAGCAGTACTTC.

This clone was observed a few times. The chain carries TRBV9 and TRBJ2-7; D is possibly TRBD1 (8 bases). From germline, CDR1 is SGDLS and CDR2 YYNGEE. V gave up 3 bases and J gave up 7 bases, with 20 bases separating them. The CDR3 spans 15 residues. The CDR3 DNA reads TGTGCCAGCAGCGCACAACAGGGGGGGATGGGAGAGCAGTACTTC. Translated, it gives CASSAQQGGMGEQYF.

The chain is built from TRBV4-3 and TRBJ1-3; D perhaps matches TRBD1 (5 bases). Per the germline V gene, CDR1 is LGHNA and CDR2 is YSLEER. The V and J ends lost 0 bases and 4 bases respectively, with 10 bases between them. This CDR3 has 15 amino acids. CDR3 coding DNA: TGCGCCAGCAGCCAAGATAAGGGGAACGGAAACACCATATATTTT. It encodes CASSQDKGNGNTIYF.

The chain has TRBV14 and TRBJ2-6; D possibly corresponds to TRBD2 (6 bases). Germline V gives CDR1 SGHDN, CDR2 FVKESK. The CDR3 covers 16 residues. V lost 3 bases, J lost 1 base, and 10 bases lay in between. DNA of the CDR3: TGTGCCAGCAGCCAGGGGGGAAAGTCTGGGGCCAACGTCCTGACTTTC. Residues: CASSQGGKSGANVLTF.